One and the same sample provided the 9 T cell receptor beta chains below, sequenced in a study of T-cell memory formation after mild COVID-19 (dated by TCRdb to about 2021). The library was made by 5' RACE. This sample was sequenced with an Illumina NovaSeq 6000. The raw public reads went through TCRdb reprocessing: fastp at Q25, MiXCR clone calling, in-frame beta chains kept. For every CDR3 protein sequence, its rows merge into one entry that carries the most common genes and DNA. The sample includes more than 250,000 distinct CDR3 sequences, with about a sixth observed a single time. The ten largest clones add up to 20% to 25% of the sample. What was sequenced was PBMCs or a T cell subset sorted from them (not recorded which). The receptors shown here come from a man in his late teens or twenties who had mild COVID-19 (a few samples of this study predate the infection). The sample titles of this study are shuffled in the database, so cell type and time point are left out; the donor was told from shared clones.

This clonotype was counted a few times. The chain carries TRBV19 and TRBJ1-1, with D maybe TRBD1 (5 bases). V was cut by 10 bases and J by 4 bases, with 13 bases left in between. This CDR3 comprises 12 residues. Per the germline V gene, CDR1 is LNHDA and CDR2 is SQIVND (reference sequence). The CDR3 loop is CATLWGITEAFF. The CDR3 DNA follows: TGTGCCACCCTGTGGGGGATCACTGAAGCTTTCTTT.

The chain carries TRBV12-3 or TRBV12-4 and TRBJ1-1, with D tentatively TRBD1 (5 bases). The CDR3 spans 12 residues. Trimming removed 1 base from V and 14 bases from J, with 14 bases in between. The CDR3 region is CASSLGAGRPFF. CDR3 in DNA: TGTGCCAGCAGTTTAGGGGCGGGGCGACCATTCTTT.

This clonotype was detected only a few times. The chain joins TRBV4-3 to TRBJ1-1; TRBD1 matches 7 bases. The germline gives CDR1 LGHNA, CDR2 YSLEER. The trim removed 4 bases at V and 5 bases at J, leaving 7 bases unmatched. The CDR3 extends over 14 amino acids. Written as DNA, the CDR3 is TGCGCCAGCAGCCTGGACAGGACGGCGACTGAAGCTTTCTTT. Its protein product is CASSLDRTATEAFF.

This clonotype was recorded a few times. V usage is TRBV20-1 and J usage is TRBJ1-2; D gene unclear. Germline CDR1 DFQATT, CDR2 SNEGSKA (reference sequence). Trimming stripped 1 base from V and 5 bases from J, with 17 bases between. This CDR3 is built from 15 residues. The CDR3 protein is CSARADGALGYGYTF. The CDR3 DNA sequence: TGCAGTGCTAGAGCGGACGGAGCCTTAGGATATGGCTACACCTTC.

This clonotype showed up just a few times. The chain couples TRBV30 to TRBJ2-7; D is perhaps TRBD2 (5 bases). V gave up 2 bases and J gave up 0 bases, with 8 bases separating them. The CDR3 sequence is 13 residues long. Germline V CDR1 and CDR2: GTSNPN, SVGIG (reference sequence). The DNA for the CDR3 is TGTGCCTGGAGTCCGGGAAGCTCCTACGAGCAGTACTTC. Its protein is CAWSPGSSYEQYF.

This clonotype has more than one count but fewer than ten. DNA of the CDR3: TGCAGTGCGGCGGACAGGGCGAACACCGGGGAGCTGTTTTTT. It codes for CSAADRANTGELFF. This chain uses TRBV20-1 with TRBJ2-2; 8 bases fit TRBD1. From germline, CDR1 is DFQATT and CDR2 SNEGSKA (reference sequence). The V gene end was trimmed by 6 bases and the J gene end by 0 bases; junction bases not matched to a gene: 3. The CDR3 spans 14 residues.

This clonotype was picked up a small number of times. In nucleotides, the CDR3 is TGCAGCGTCCAAGGATTGGGGGCTGGAAACACCATATATTTT. Its translation is CSVQGLGAGNTIYF. This chain links TRBV29-1 with TRBJ1-3; TRBD1 might be the D (5 bases). Germline V gives CDR1 SQVTM, CDR2 ANQGSEA. This CDR3 comprises 14 residues. Trimming removed 6 bases at V and 2 bases at J, with 14 bases between.

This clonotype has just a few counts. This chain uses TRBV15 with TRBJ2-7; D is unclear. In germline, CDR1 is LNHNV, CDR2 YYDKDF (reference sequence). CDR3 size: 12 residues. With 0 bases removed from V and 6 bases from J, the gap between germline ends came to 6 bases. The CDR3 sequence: CATSRDTGEQYV. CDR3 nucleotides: TGTGCCACCAGCAGAGATACGGGCGAGCAGTACGTC.

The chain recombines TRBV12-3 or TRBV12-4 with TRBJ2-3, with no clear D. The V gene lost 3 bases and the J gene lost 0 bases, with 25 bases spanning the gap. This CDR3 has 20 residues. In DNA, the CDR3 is TGTGCCAGCAGTTTCACCCTAGAGCTTTGGGTCGGGCCTAGCACAGATACGCAGTATTTT. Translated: CASSFTLELWVGPSTDTQYF.